Listed below are T cell receptor beta chains from one sample, sequenced in a study of cytomegalovirus exposure and HLA in healthy donors. Data came from immunoSEQ multiplex PCR; TCRdb stores just in-frame clones and leaves some out. The sample yields 250,000 to 350,000 clones, around 80% seen once. The sample comprised PBMCs. The receptor set was obtained from a girl aged 2-10 years in good health and CMV-seronegative. Each CDR3 is given with its conserved first and last residue. The D gene is left open where the match is weak. The size entry is marked missing in some rows and otherwise reads once, few, many or a size class.

J: TRBJ2-7; V: TRBV6-5; D: .; size: .; CDR3: CASSSGTRVGGQYF; DNA: TGTGCCAGCAGTAGCGGGACAAGGGTTGGGGGGCAGTACTTC
J: TRBJ2-5; V: TRBV15; D: .; size: once; CDR3: CATSSGGGLQETQYF; DNA: TGTGCCACCAGCAGCGGAGGAGGGCTCCAAGAGACCCAGTACTTC
J: TRBJ1-2; V: TRBV2; D: .; size: .; CDR3: CASSERQGLYGYTF; DNA: TGTGCCAGCAGTGAAAGGCAGGGACTCTATGGCTACACCTTC
J: TRBJ1-1; V: TRBV19; D: TRBD1; size: .; CDR3: CASNQDRVTEAFF; DNA: TGTGCCAGTAATCAGGACAGGGTCACTGAAGCTTTCTTT
J: TRBJ1-6; V: TRBV15; D: TRBD1; size: .; CDR3: CATSRDWGQGGSPLHF; DNA: TGTGCCACCAGCAGAGATTGGGGACAGGGAGGCTCACCCCTCCACTTT
J: TRBJ1-2; V: TRBV28; D: TRBD1; size: .; CDR3: CASSFPLGGQSIFGYTF; DNA: TGTGCCAGCAGTTTCCCCCTTGGGGGACAGAGCATTTTCGGCTACACCTTC
J: TRBJ1-1; V: TRBV5-4; D: TRBD1; size: .; CDR3: CASSLHRDRENTEAFF; DNA: TGTGCCAGCAGCTTGCATCGGGACAGGGAGAACACTGAAGCTTTCTTT
J: TRBJ1-1; V: TRBV9; D: TRBD1; size: .; CDR3: CASSISTGVGTEAFF; DNA: TGTGCCAGCAGCATCTCGACAGGGGTGGGCACTGAAGCTTTCTTT
J: TRBJ2-7; V: TRBV9; D: TRBD1; size: .; CDR3: CASSQGDSDGEQYF; DNA: TGTGCCAGCAGCCAAGGGGACAGCGACGGGGAGCAGTACTTC
J: TRBJ2-7; V: TRBV28; D: .; size: once; CDR3: CASSGTHQTYEQYF; DNA: TGTGCCAGCAGTGGGACACACCAAACCTACGAGCAGTACTTC
J: TRBJ2-5; V: TRBV7-6; D: .; size: .; CDR3: CASSLARQTQYF; DNA: TGTGCCAGCAGCTTAGCGAGGCAGACCCAGTACTTC
J: TRBJ1-6; V: TRBV5-1; D: TRBD1; size: once; CDR3: CASSSGRDSSTLHF; DNA: TGCGCCAGCAGCTCCGGACGGGACAGTTCGACCCTCCACTTT
J: TRBJ1-1; V: TRBV5-1; D: TRBD1; size: .; CDR3: CASSPSGQGFSSTEAFF; DNA: TGCGCCAGCAGCCCCTCCGGACAGGGTTTCTCAAGCACTGAAGCTTTCTTT
J: TRBJ2-1; V: TRBV28; D: .; size: .; CDR3: CASSLLRGYEQFF; DNA: TGTGCCAGCAGTTTACTTAGGGGTTATGAGCAGTTCTTC
J: TRBJ1-5; V: TRBV6-5; D: TRBD1; size: .; CDR3: CASSFSRGLGQPQHF; DNA: TGTGCCAGCAGTTTTTCCAGGGGGCTGGGTCAGCCCCAGCATTTT
J: TRBJ1-2; V: TRBV7-2; D: .; size: .; CDR3: CASSFAEANYGYTF; DNA: TGTGCCAGCAGCTTCGCGGAGGCTAACTATGGCTACACCTTC
J: TRBJ1-5; V: TRBV19; D: TRBD1; size: .; CDR3: CASRWMDRGNQPQHF; DNA: TGTGCCAGTAGGTGGATGGACAGGGGCAATCAGCCCCAGCATTTT
J: TRBJ2-1; V: TRBV7-9; D: .; size: .; CDR3: CASSPRYTEQFF; DNA: TGTGCCAGCAGCCCCCGTTACACCGAGCAGTTCTTC
J: TRBJ2-7; V: TRBV27; D: .; size: .; CDR3: CASRVGGTVTHEQYF; DNA: TGTGCCAGCAGAGTCGGAGGGACAGTAACCCACGAGCAGTACTTC
J: TRBJ1-3; V: TRBV5-1; D: .; size: .; CDR3: CASSPATGFGNTIYF; DNA: TGCGCCAGCAGCCCGGCCACAGGGTTTGGAAACACCATATATTTT
J: TRBJ1-1; V: TRBV6-5; D: .; size: .; CDR3: CASKTGLITEAFF; DNA: TGTGCCAGCAAAACAGGGCTTATCACTGAAGCTTTCTTT
J: TRBJ1-2; V: TRBV6-1; D: .; size: .; CDR3: CASSEGSTRRGYTF; DNA: TGTGCCAGCAGTGAGGGTAGTACCCGGAGAGGCTACACCTTC
J: TRBJ2-3; V: TRBV28; D: .; size: .; CDR3: CASSFPASGSSTDTQYF; DNA: TGTGCCAGCAGTTTCCCGGCCAGCGGGTCTAGCACAGATACGCAGTATTTT
J: TRBJ2-5; V: TRBV7-3; D: .; size: .; CDR3: CASSSTDQETQYF; DNA: TGTGCCAGCAGCTCTACAGATCAAGAGACCCAGTACTTC
J: TRBJ2-7; V: TRBV5-5; D: TRBD2; size: .; CDR3: CASLLAETANYYEQYF; DNA: TGTGCCAGCCTACTAGCGGAGACCGCGAATTACTACGAGCAGTACTTC
J: TRBJ2-2; V: TRBV28; D: .; size: .; CDR3: CASRVLVTGELFF; DNA: TGTGCCAGCCGGGTCCTAGTTACCGGGGAGCTGTTTTTT
J: TRBJ2-1; V: TRBV27; D: .; size: .; CDR3: CASRTTYNEQFF; DNA: TGTGCCAGCAGAACTACATACAATGAGCAGTTCTTC
J: TRBJ2-5; V: TRBV7-9; D: .; size: .; CDR3: CSSSLRETQYF; DNA: TGTTCCAGCAGCTTGAGGGAGACCCAGTACTTC
J: TRBJ1-2; V: TRBV7-9; D: .; size: .; CDR3: CASSLSPSRYGYGYTF; DNA: TGTGCCAGCAGCTTATCTCCCTCACGATACGGCTATGGCTACACCTTC
J: TRBJ2-1; V: TRBV6-5; D: TRBD2; size: .; CDR3: CASSLTSGFNEQFF; DNA: TGTGCCAGCAGTTTAACTAGCGGATTCAATGAGCAGTTCTTC
J: TRBJ1-1; V: TRBV19; D: .; size: .; CDR3: CASSILDRNTEAFF; DNA: TGTGCCAGTAGTATACTAGACAGGAACACTGAAGCTTTCTTT
J: TRBJ2-5; V: TRBV5-4; D: TRBD2; size: once; CDR3: CASNLRGGAGGSETQYF; DNA: TGTGCCAGCAACCTACGAGGGGGAGCGGGGGGGTCAGAGACCCAGTACTTC